This T cell receptor (beta chain) appears in the sequencing data of a study of blood T cell repertoires in COVID-19. Turning to the study itself: From the United States, Italy and Spain came samples of acute and convalescent COVID-19. PBMCs, B-cell-depleted T cells, or T cells provided the cDNA or gDNA that made up the material.

The CDR3 has 14 residues. Trimming removed 5 bases from V and 8 bases from J; junction bases left unmatched: 8. In germline, CDR1 is SGHVS, CDR2 FNYEAQ. Seattle patients were enrolled during active infection and followed longitudinally. Original methodology: It was from reference gene primer amplification that nucleated cell counts were estimated. Here immunoSEQ multiplex PCR was the method, and the copy in TCRdb shows in-frame clones only, minus some. That table is the source of V, J and clone size, and D and trimming were worked out from the DNA. The sample holds 140,000 to 150,000 clones, 80% to 90% seen once.

The clonotype was recovered from a woman between 55 and 75 years old with COVID-19, enrolled during active disease. Sequencing was performed on peripheral blood. The gene calls are TRBV7-6 and TRBJ2-1, with TRBD2 identical over 8 bases. CDR3 nucleotides: TGTGCCAGCAGCCCCGGGACTAGTATTCATGAGCAGTTCTTC. Translating it yields CASSPGTSIHEQFF. The entire variable domain, with the rest obtained from reference TRBV7-6 and TRBJ2-1, is as follows: GAGVSQSPRYKVTKRGQDVALRCDPISGHVSLYWYRQALGQGPEFLTYFNYEAQQDKSGLPNDRFSAERPEGSISTLTIQRTEQRDSAMYRCASSPGTSIHEQFFGPGTRLTVL.